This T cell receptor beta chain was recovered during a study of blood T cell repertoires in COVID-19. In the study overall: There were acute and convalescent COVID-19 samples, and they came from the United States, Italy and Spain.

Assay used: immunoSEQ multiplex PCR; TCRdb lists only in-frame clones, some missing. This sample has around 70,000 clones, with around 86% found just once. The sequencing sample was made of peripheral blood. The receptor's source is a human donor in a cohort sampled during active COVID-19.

Here the CDR3 reads CASSVSAGSEAFF. The CDR3 bases are TGTGCCAGCAGTGTATCGGCGGGGAGCGAAGCTTTCTTT. This chain uses TRBV2 with TRBJ1-1; D uncertain. Trimming left V 4 bases short and J 8 bases short, with 14 bases between. CDR1 and CDR2 from the germline V gene are SNHLY and FYNNEI. This CDR3 spans 13 amino acids.